Below, one T cell receptor (beta chain) is given with its context. Here immunoSEQ multiplex PCR was the method, and the copy in TCRdb shows in-frame clones only, minus some. The sample contains 200,000 to 250,000 clones, over 80% of which appear only once. The data belong to a study of blood T cell repertoires in COVID-19. The CDR3 sequence is 14 residues long. Germline V gene lookup returns CDR1 SQVTM and CDR2 ANQGSEA. With 6 bases removed from V and 0 bases from J, the gap between germline ends came to 14 bases. This receptor was obtained from a man aged 18 to 29 with acute COVID-19. V and J are TRBV29-1 and TRBJ1-1; D unresolved. The sequenced sample was PBMCs or T cells enriched from blood (not recorded which). CDR3: CSVSAANLNTEAFF. DNA of the CDR3: TGCAGCGTCTCGGCGGCAAATTTGAACACTGAAGCTTTCTTT.